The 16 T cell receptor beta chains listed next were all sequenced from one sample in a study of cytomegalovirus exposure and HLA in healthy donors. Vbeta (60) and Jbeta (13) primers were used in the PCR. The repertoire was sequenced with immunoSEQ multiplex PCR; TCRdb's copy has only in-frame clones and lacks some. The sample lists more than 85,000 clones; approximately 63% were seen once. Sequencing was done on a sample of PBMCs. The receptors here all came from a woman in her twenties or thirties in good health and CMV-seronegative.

The CDR3 here is CASSPGQTNYGYGYTF. CDR3 coding DNA: TGTGCCAGCAGCCCGGGACAGACCAACTACGGCTATGGCTACACCTTC. This sequence joins TRBV27 and TRBJ1-2, with 7 bases fitting TRBD1. Germline V gene data show CDR1 as MNHEY and CDR2 as SMNVEV (reference sequence). V dropped 6 bases and J dropped 4; count of bases not matched to a gene: 14. The CDR3 is 16 amino acids.

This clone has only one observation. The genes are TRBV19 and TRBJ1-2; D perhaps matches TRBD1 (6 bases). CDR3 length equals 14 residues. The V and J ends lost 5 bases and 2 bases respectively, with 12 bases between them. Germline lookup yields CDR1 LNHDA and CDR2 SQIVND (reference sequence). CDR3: CASSLQDRNYGYTF. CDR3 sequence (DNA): TGTGCCAGTAGTCTCCAGGACAGAAACTATGGCTACACCTTC.

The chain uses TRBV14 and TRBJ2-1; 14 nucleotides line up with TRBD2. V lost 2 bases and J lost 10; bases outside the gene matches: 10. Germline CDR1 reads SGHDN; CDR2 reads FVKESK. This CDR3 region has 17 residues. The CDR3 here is CASSQNEGLAGDWEQFF. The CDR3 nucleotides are TGTGCCAGCAGCCAAAACGAGGGACTAGCGGGAGATTGGGAGCAGTTCTTC.

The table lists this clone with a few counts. The CDR3 sequence is CASSLERDTQYF. The CDR3 nucleotides are TGTGCCAGCAGCCTGGAGAGGGATACGCAGTATTTT. This rearrangement joins TRBV6-1 to TRBJ2-3, with no clear D. Germline V lookup: CDR1 MNHNS, CDR2 SASEGT. The CDR3 is made up of 12 amino acids. Trimming cost V 6 bases and J 6 bases, with 10 bases left between them.

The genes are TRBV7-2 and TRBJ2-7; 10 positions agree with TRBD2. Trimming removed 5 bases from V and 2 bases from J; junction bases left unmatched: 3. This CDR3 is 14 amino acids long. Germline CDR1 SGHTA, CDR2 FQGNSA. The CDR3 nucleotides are TGTGCCAGCAGCAGAAGCGGGGGGGCCTACGAGCAGTACTTC. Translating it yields CASSRSGGAYEQYF. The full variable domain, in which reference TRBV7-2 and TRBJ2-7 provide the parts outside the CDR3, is GAGVSQSPSNKVTEKGKDVELRCDPISGHTALYWYRQSLGQGLEFLIYFQGNSAPDKSGLPSDRFSAERTGGSVSTLTIQRTQQEDSAVYLCASSRSGGAYEQYFGPGTRLTVT.

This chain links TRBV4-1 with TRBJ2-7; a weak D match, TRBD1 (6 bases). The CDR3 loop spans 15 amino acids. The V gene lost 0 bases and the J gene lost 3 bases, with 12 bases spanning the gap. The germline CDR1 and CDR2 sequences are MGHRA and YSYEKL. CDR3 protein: CASSQDGQPFYEQYF. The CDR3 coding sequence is TGCGCCAGCAGCCAAGACGGACAGCCGTTCTACGAGCAGTACTTC.

DNA for the CDR3: TGTGCCAGCAGTCTGTCTGCGGGGGCCTACAATGAGCAGTTCTTC. Its protein product is CASSLSAGAYNEQFF. The rearrangement links TRBV11-1 to TRBJ2-1; 7 nucleotides match TRBD2. V lost 6 bases and J lost 2; bases outside the gene matches: 7. CDR3 length equals 15 residues. Germline CDR1 reads SGHAT; CDR2 reads FQDESV (reference sequence). Full variable domain (remainder filled in from reference TRBV11-1 and TRBJ2-1): EAEVAQSPRYKITEKSQAVAFWCDPISGHATLYWYRQILGQGPELLVQFQDESVVDDSQLPKDRFSAERLKGVDSTLKIQPAELGDSAMYLCASSLSAGAYNEQFFGPGTRLTVL.

The CDR3 DNA reads as TGTGCCAGCAGTGAGGCAGCGGGTAAAGAGACCCAGTACTTC. This translates into CASSEAAGKETQYF. The gene calls are TRBV28 and TRBJ2-5; D possibly corresponds to TRBD2 (6 bases). V was pared by 5 bases and J by 3 bases, with 13 bases between. Germline assignment: CDR1 MDHEN and CDR2 SYDVKM. The CDR3 extends over 14 amino acids.

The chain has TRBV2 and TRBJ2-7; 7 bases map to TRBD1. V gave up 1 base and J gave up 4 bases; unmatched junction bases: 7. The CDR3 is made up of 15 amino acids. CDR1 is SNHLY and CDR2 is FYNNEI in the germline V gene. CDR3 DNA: TGTGCCAGCAGTGAAGGAACAGGGGTTGTGTACGAGCAGTACTTC. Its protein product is CASSEGTGVVYEQYF. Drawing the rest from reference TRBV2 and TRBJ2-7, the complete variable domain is EPEVTQTPSHQVTQMGQEVILRCVPISNHLYFYWYRQILGQKVEFLVSFYNNEISEKSEIFDDQFSVERPDGSNFTLKIRSTKLEDSAMYFCASSEGTGVVYEQYFGPGTRLTVT.

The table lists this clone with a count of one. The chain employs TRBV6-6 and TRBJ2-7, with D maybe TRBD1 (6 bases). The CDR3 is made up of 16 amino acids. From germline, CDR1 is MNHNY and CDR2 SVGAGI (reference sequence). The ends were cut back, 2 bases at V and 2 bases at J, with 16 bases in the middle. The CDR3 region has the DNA TGTGCCAGCAGTTACAGGGTTTCAGGGGAGCCCTACGAGCAGTACTTC. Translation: CASSYRVSGEPYEQYF.

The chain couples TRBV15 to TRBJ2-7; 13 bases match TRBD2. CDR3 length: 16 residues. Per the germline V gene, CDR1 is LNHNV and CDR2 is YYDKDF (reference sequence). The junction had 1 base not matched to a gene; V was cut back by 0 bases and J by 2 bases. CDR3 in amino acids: CATSREGTSGAYEQYF. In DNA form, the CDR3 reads TGTGCCACCAGCAGAGAAGGGACTAGCGGGGCCTACGAGCAGTACTTC. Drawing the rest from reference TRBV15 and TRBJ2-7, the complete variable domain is DAMVIQNPRYQVTQFGKPVTLSCSQTLNHNVMYWYQQKSSQAPKLLFHYYDKDFNNEADTPDNFQSRRPNTSFCFLDIRSPGLGDTAMYLCATSREGTSGAYEQYFGPGTRLTVT.

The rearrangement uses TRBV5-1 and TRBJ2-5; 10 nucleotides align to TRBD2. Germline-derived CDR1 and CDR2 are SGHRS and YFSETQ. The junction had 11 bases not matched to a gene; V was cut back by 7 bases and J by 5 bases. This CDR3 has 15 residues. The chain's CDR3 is CASGPSGGVRETQYF. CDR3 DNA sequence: TGCGCCAGCGGACCCAGCGGGGGGGTTAGGGAGACCCAGTACTTC.

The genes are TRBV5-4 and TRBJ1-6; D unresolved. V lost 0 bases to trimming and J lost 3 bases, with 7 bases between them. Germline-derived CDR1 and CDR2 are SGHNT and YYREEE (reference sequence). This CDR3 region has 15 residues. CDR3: CASSLDGIYNSPLHF. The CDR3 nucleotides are TGTGCCAGCAGCTTGGACGGGATCTATAATTCACCCCTCCACTTT.

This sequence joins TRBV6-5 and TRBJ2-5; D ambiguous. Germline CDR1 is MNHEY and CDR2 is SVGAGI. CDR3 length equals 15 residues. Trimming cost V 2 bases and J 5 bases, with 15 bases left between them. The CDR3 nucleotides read TGTGCCAGCAGTTACGGTGTGATGGCATGGGAGACCCAGTACTTC. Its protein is CASSYGVMAWETQYF.

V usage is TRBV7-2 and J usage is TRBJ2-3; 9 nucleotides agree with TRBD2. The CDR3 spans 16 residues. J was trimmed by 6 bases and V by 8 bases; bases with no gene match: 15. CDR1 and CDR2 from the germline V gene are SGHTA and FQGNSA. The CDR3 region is CASRIAGAVAWDTQYF. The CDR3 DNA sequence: TGTGCCAGCCGCATAGCGGGAGCCGTTGCCTGGGATACGCAGTATTTT.

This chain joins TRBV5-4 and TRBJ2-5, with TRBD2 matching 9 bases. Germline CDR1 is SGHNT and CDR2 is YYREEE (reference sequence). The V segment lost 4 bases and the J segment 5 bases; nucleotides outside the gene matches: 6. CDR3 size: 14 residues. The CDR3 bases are TGTGCCAGCAGCGGCGGGGGGGCCGGGGAGACCCAGTACTTC. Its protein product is CASSGGGAGETQYF.